One and the same sample provided the 14 T cell receptor beta chains below, sequenced in a study of T-cell reconstitution after alpha-beta-depleted transplantation in children. The authors prepared the TCRbeta library with unique molecular identifiers. MiXCR was run by TCRdb on the PCR reads, yielding one entry per CDR3 protein. The sample carries 400,000 to 550,000 distinct CDR3 sequences, 10% to 13% recorded once. Sample: PBMCs, taken before TCRalphabeta/CD19-depleted stem cell transplant. The receptor source for this set is a child aged 2-15 years with inherited bone marrow failure, due to receive a stem cell transplant.

This clonotype was observed a few times. The chain links TRBV7-2 to TRBJ1-5; D is uncertain. Germline loops: CDR1 SGHTA, CDR2 FQGNSA. Between the trimmed V and J ends, which lost 1 base and 11 bases, there was a span of 15 bases. The CDR3 is 14 residues long. CDR3 sequence (DNA): TGTGCCAGCAGCTTAGTAAGTGCCGTGCCAGCCCAGCATTTT. As protein: CASSLVSAVPAQHF.

This clonotype was seen a few times. The CDR3 reads CASSPIPLGEQYF. Here the CDR3 DNA reads TGTGCCAGCAGTCCCATACCCTTGGGAGAGCAGTACTTC. The chain combines TRBV12-3 or TRBV12-4 with TRBJ2-7; D unresolved. There are 13 residues in the CDR3. Trimming took 5 bases from V and 7 from J, leaving 15 bases between them.

This clonotype was recorded at least ten times. The chain couples TRBV6-2 or TRBV6-3 to TRBJ2-1; D not resolved. CDR1 and CDR2 (germline): MNHEY, SVGEGT. This CDR3 region has 15 residues. V gave up 3 bases and J gave up 4 bases, with 13 bases separating them. The CDR3 reads CASSYFLFPYNEQFF. The CDR3 DNA follows: TGTGCCAGCAGTTATTTTCTGTTCCCTTACAATGAGCAGTTCTTC.

Notes on this clonotype: At one end, the junction sequence differs from germline, possibly due to a read error. The CDR3 DNA sequence: TGCAGTGCTAGTCATAGCGGGAGCTCCCACGAGCAGTACTTC. This gives the protein CSASHSGSSHEQYF. The chain is built from TRBV20-1 and TRBJ2-7; TRBD2 matches at 9 bases. This CDR3 contains 14 residues. The germline CDR1 and CDR2 sequences are DFQATT and SNEGSKA (reference sequence).

This clonotype was counted at least ten times. The rearrangement uses TRBV20-1 and TRBJ2-1, with 8 bases aligning to TRBD1. V gave up 3 bases and J gave up 3 bases; unmatched junction bases: 10. CDR1 and CDR2 (germline): DFQATT, SNEGSKA (reference sequence). The CDR3 loop spans 16 amino acids. The CDR3: CSASGSGGSLYNEQFF. The CDR3 bases are TGCAGTGCTAGTGGTTCAGGGGGCTCCCTCTACAATGAGCAGTTCTTC.

In its sample, this clonotype was seen many times. V and J are TRBV20-1 and TRBJ1-3; D uncertain. V was pared by 3 bases and J by 0 bases, with 6 bases between. The V gene's germline CDR1 is DFQATT and CDR2 SNEGSKA (reference sequence). The CDR3 runs 13 residues. The CDR3 protein is CSARMVSGNTIYF. CDR3 nucleotides: TGCAGTGCTAGGATGGTCTCTGGAAACACCATATATTTT.

About this clonotype itself: The junction does not match germline at one end; this may be a read error. V usage is TRBV9 and J usage is TRBJ1-2; D is ambiguous. The germline CDR1 and CDR2 sequences are SGDLS and YYNGEE. The CDR3 has 14 amino acids. The chain's CDR3 is CASSPRRVDYRYTF. The CDR3 DNA reads as TGTGCCAGCAGCCCCCGTCGGGTAGACTATCGCTACACCTTC.

This clonotype was counted at least ten times. The CDR3 sequence: CASKDRVAGEQYF. As DNA, the CDR3 is TGTGCCAGCAAAGACAGGGTGGCGGGCGAGCAGTACTTC. V and J are TRBV6-2 or TRBV6-3 and TRBJ2-7; TRBD1 matches at 7 bases. Germline V lookup: CDR1 MNHEY, CDR2 SVGEGT. The CDR3 length is 13 residues. V lost 7 bases and J lost 6; bases outside the gene matches: 9.

This clonotype was seen only once. The chain carries TRBV14 and TRBJ2-7; either TRBD1 or TRBD2 may supply D (5 bases each). V gave up 0 bases and J gave up 3 bases, with 18 bases separating them. Germline CDR1 is SGHDN and CDR2 is FVKESK. The CDR3 consists of 17 residues. DNA for the CDR3: TGTGCCAGCAGCCAAGATCTCCTAGGGACCAATTACTACGAGCAGTACTTC. As protein: CASSQDLLGTNYYEQYF.

This clonotype was observed many times. The V and J genes are TRBV5-1 and TRBJ2-1; D might be TRBD2 (5 bases). The germline V gene encodes CDR1 SGHRS and CDR2 YFSETQ. The CDR3 has 16 residues. V was cut by 4 bases and J by 2 bases, with 16 bases left in between. The CDR3 DNA reads TGCGCCAGCAGCCACGGGGTAGCGCAACCCTACAATGAGCAGTTCTTC. Amino acid sequence: CASSHGVAQPYNEQFF.

The chain combines TRBV3-1 with TRBJ2-3; the match to TRBD1 covers 9 bases. This CDR3 spans 13 amino acids. V shed 4 bases and J 8 bases; nucleotides not matched to a gene: 4. The V gene's germline CDR1 is LGHDT and CDR2 YNNKEL (reference sequence). The CDR3 sequence: CASSRLGQGTQYF. CDR3 sequence (DNA): TGTGCCAGCAGCCGTTTGGGACAGGGTACGCAGTATTTT.

This clonotype was picked up a small number of times. The rearrangement joins TRBV7-9 to TRBJ2-7; D not certain. CDR3 length: 13 residues. Trimming removed 5 bases at V and 5 bases at J, with 13 bases between. The V gene's germline CDR1 is SEHNR and CDR2 FQNEAQ (reference sequence). The CDR3 nucleotides read TGTGCCAGCAGCCCAAAGCGCGCCGACGAGCAGTACTTC. It translates to CASSPKRADEQYF.

This clonotype was detected ten times or more. V and J are TRBV11-2 and TRBJ2-3, with TRBD2 matching 14 bases. This CDR3 is built from 18 residues. Germline V gene sequence: CDR1 SGHAT, CDR2 FQNNGV. V shed 5 bases, J shed 1 base, and the junction held 8 bases outside the gene matches. The CDR3 DNA reads TGTGCCAGCAGCACCCGACTAGCGGGAGGGCCCGGCACAGATACGCAGTATTTT. Amino acid sequence: CASSTRLAGGPGTDTQYF. The full variable domain, rest sourced from reference TRBV11-2 and TRBJ2-3, is EAGVAQSPRYKIIEKRQSVAFWCNPISGHATLYWYQQILGQGPKLLIQFQNNGVVDDSQLPKDRFSAERLKGVDSTLKIQPAKLEDSAVYLCASSTRLAGGPGTDTQYFGPGTRLTVL.

This clonotype was counted many times. This chain connects TRBV5-1 to TRBJ2-7; TRBD2 matches at 11 bases. Trimming at V came to 5 bases and at J to 2 bases, leaving 6 bases not matched to a gene. This CDR3 has 15 residues. CDR1 and CDR2 from the germline V gene are SGHRS and YFSETQ. DNA of the CDR3: TGCGCCAGCAGTTCGGGACTAGCGGAGACCTACGAGCAGTACTTC. It translates to CASSSGLAETYEQYF.